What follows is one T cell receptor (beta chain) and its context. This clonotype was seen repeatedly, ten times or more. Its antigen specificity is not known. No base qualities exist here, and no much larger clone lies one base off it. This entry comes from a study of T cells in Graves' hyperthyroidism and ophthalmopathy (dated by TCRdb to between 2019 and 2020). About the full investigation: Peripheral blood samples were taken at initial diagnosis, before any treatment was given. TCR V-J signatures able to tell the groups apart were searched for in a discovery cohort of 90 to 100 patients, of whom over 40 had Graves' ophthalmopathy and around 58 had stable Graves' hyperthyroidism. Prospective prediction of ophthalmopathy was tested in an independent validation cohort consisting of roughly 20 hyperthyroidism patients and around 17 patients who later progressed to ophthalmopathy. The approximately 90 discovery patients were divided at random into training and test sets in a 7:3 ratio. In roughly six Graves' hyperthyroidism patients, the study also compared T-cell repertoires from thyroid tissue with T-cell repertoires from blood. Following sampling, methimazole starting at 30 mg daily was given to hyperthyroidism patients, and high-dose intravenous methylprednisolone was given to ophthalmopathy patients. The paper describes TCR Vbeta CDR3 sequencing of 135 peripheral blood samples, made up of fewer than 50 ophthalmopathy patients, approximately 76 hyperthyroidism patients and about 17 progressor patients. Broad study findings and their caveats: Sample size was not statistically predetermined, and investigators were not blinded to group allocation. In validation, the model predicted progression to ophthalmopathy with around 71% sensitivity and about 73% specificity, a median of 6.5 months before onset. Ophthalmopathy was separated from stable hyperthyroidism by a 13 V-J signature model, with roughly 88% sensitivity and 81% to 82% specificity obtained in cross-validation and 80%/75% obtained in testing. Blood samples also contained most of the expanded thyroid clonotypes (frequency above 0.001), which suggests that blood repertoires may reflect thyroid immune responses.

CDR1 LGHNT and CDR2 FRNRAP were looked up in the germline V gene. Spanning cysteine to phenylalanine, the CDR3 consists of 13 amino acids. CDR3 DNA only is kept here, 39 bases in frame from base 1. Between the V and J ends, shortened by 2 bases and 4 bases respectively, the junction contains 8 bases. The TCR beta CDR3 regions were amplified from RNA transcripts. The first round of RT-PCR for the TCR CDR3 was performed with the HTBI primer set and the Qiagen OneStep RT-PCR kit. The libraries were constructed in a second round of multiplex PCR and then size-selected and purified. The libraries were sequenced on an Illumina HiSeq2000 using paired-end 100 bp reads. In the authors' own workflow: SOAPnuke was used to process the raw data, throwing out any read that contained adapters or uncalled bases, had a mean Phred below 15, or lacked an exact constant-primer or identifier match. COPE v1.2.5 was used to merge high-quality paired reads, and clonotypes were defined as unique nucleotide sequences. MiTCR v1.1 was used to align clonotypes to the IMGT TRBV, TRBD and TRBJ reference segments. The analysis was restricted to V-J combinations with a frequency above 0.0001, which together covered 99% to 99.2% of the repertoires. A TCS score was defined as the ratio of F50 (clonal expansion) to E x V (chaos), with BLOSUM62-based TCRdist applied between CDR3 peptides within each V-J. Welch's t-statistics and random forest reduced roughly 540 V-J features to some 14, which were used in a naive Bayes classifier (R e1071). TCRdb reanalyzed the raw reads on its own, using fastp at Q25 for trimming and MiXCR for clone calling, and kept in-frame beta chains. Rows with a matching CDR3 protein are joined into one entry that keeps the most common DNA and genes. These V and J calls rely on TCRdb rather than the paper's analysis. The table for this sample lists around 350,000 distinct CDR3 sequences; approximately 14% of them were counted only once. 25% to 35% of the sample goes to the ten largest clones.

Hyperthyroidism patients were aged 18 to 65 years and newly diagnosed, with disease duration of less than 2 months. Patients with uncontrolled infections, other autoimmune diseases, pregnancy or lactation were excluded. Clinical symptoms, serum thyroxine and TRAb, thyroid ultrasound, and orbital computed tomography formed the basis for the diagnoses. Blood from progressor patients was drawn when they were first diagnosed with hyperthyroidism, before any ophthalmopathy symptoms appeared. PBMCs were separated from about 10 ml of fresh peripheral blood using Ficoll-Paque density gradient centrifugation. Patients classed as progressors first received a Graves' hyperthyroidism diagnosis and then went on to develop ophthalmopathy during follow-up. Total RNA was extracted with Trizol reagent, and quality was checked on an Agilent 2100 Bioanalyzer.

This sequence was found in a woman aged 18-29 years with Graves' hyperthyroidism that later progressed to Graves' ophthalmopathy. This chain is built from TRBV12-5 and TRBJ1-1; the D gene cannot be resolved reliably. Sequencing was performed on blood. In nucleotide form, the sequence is TGTGCTAGTGGTTTGATGGGAGCCACTGAAGCTTTCTTT. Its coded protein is CASGLMGATEAFF.